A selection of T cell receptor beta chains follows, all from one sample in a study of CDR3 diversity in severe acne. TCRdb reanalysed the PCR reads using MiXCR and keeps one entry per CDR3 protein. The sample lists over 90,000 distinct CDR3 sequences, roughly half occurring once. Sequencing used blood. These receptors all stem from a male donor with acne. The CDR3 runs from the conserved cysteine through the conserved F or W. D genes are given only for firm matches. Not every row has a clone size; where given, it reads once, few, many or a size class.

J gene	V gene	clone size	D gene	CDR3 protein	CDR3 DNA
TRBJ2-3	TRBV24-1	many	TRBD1	CATSDLPGQGVGDTQYF	TGTGCCACCAGTGATCTACCTGGACAGGGGGTTGGAGATACGCAGTATTTT
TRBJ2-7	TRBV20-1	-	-	CSALTGRIYEQYF	TGCAGTGCCCTAACCGGGAGAATATACGAGCAGTACTTC
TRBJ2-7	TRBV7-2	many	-	CASSQTGRGFEQYF	TGTGCCAGCAGCCAGACCGGGCGGGGATTCGAGCAGTACTTC
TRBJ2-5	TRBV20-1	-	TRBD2	CSAKAGDGGSQYF	TGCAGTGCTAAAGCGGGGGACGGCGGGTCCCAGTACTTC
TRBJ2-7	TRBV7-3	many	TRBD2	CASSLEVAGGSNEQYF	TGTGCCAGCAGCTTAGAAGTAGCGGGAGGGTCGAACGAGCAGTACTTC
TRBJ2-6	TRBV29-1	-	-	CSVEEKSRQDRSGANVLTF	TGCAGCGTTGAAGAAAAAAGCAGGCAGGACCGCTCTGGGGCCAACGTCCTGACTTTC
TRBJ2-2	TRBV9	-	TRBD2	CASSGTSGGGGELFF	TGTGCCAGCAGCGGGACTAGCGGGGGGGGCGGGGAGCTGTTTTTT
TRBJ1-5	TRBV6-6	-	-	CASSPTIYGSTHQPQHF	TGTGCCAGCAGTCCCACGATCTATGGGTCCACTCATCAGCCCCAGCATTTT
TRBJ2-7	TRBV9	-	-	CASSVGEGYEQYF	TGTGCCAGCAGCGTAGGAGAGGGATACGAGCAGTACTTC
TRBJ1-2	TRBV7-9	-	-	CASSLAPVDYGYTF	TGTGCCAGCAGCTTAGCGCCGGTGGACTATGGCTACACCTTC
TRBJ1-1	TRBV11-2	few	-	CASSLEMGTAPKAFF	TGTGCCAGCAGCTTAGAGATGGGGACGGCTCCTAAAGCTTTCTTT
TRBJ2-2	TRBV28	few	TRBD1	CASSWTGITGELFF	TGTGCCAGCAGTTGGACAGGGATAACCGGGGAGCTGTTTTTT
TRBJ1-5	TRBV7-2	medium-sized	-	CASSPGQSQNQPQHF	TGTGCCAGCAGCCCCGGACAGTCCCAGAATCAGCCCCAGCATTTT
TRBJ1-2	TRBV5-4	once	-	CASSSMGLYGYTF	TGTGCCAGCAGCTCAATGGGGCTTTATGGCTACACCTTC
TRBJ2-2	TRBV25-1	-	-	CASSIGWELFF	TGTGCCAGCAGCATTGGGTGGGAGCTGTTTTTT
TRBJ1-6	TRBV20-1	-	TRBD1	CSAGGTGGRSPLHF	TGCAGTGCTGGGGGGACAGGGGGTCGTTCACCCCTCCACTTT
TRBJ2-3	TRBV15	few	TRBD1	CATSGQPGQGRVDTQYF	TGTGCCACCAGCGGACAGCCGGGACAGGGGAGGGTAGATACGCAGTATTTT
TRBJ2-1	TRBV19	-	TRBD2	CASSATSGSSEQFF	TGTGCCAGTAGTGCGACTAGCGGGAGTTCTGAGCAGTTCTTC
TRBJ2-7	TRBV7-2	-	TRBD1	CASSLAGTGANKQYF	TGTGCCAGCAGCTTAGCCGGGACAGGGGCCAACAAGCAGTACTTC
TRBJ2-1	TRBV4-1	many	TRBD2	CASSGSSYNEQFF	TGCGCCAGTAGCGGGAGTTCTTACAATGAGCAGTTCTTC
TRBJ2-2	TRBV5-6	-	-	CASSLELMTGELFF	TGTGCCAGCAGCTTGGAACTAATGACCGGGGAGCTGTTTTTT
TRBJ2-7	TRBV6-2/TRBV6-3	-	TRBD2	CASSHLAGDEQYF	TGTGCCAGCAGCCACCTAGCGGGAGACGAGCAGTACTTC
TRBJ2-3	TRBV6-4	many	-	CASREGNGDHTQYF	TGTGCCAGCAGGGAGGGTAATGGGGACCATACGCAGTATTTT
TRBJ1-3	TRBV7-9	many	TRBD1	CASSFGTGGENTIYF	TGTGCCAGCAGCTTCGGGACAGGGGGCGAAAACACCATATATTTT
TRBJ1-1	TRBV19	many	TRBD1	CASSIKTGGGTEAFF	TGTGCCAGTAGTATCAAGACAGGGGGCGGCACTGAAGCTTTCTTT
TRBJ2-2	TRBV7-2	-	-	CASGLYRRENTGELFF	TGTGCCAGCGGCTTATATAGACGGGAGAACACCGGGGAGCTGTTTTTT